This T cell receptor beta chain was obtained from a study of follicular helper T cells after annual influenza vaccination. For the study at large: Across the 2013-2014, 2014-2015 and 2015-2016 vaccination seasons, some subjects were resampled.

Per germline, CDR1 SGHTA and CDR2 FQGTGA. The V gene lost 4 bases and the J gene lost 7 bases, with 16 bases spanning the gap. The CDR3 contains 14 residues. Sequencing of TCRB used Survey level resolution. Produced via immunoSEQ multiplex PCR; TCRdb's table is partial and in-frame only. The sample shows 9,000 or so clones, over 80% of them seen only once. The time point is: 2015-2016 season, pre-vaccination. Subjects lived in the community and lacked influenza vaccine within the prior 6 months. Vaccine contraindications, substance abuse, HIV/AIDS, active malignancy and active illness excluded donors. The TCR originated in an adult who received the influenza vaccine. The starting material was CXCR5+ CD38- circulating T follicular helper cells from blood, obtained on the day of influenza vaccination. Indicated subset: circulating Tfh, non-naive CD4+CXCR5+PD-1+ (ICOS+CD38+ or ICOS-CD38-). The V and J genes are TRBV7-3 and TRBJ1-2; the D gene is possibly TRBD1 (5 bases). CDR3 coding DNA: TGTGCCAGCAGCTCCGCTCACGGGGCGGGTGGCTACACCTTC. Its protein is CASSSAHGAGGYTF.